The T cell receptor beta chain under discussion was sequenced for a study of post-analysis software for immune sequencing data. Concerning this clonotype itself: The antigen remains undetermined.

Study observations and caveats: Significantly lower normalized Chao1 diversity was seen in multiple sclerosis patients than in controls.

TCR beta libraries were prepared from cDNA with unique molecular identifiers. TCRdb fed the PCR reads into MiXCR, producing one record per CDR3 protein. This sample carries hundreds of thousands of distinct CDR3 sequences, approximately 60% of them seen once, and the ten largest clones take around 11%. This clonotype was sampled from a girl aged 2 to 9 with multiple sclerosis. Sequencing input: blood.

The CDR3 spells CASSKQGANSPLHF. The CDR3 bases are TGTGCCAGCAGCAAACAGGGGGCCAATTCACCCCTCCACTTT. V and J are TRBV7-9 and TRBJ1-6; 9 positions agree with TRBD1. V lost 5 bases and J lost 7; bases outside the gene matches: 3. The CDR3 length is 14 residues. Per the germline V gene, CDR1 is SEHNR and CDR2 is FQNEAQ (reference sequence). The full variable domain, with the rest looked up from reference TRBV7-9 and TRBJ1-6, is DTGVSQNPRHKITKRGQNVTFRCDPISEHNRLYWYRQTLGQGPEFLTYFQNEAQLEKSRLLSDRFSAERPKGSFSTLEIQRTEQGDSAMYLCASSKQGANSPLHFGNGTRLTVT.